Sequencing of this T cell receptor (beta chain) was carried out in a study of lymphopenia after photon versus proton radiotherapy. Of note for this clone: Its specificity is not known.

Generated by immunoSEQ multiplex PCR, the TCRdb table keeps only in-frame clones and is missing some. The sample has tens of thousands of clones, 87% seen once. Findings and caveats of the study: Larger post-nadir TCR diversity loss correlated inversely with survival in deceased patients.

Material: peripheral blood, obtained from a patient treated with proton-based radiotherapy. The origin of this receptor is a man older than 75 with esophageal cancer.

The CDR3 nucleotides are TGTGCCAGCAGTAAAGGAAACTACAATGAGCAGTTCTTC. Its protein product is CASSKGNYNEQFF. V usage is TRBV27 and J usage is TRBJ2-1, with D unclear. V was clipped by 5 bases and J by 3 bases, with 8 bases between them. There are 13 residues in the CDR3. CDR1 is MNHEY and CDR2 is SMNVEV in the germline V gene (reference sequence).